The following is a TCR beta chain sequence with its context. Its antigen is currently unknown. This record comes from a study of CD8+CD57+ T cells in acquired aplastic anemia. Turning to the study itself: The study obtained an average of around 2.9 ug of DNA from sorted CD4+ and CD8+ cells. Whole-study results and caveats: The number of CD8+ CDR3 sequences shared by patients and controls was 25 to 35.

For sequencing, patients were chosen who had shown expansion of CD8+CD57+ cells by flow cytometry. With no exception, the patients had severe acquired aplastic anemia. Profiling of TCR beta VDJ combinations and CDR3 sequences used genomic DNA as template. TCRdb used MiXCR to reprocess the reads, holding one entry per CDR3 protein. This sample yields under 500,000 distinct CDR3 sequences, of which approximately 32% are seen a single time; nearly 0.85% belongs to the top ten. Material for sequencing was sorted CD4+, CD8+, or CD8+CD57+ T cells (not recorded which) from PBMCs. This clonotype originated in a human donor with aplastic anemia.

The CDR3 nucleotides read TGTGCCAGCAGCGCCCGGCAGGGACCCAACACAGATACGCAGTATTTT. Translated, it gives CASSARQGPNTDTQYF. The genes are TRBV9 and TRBJ2-3; either TRBD1 or TRBD2 may supply D (5 bases each). V lost 3 bases to trimming and J lost 2 bases, with 16 bases between them. This CDR3 has 16 residues. Germline CDR1 reads SGDLS; CDR2 reads YYNGEE. The entire variable domain, with the rest obtained from reference TRBV9 and TRBJ2-3, is as follows: DSGVTQTPKHLITATGQRVTLRCSPRSGDLSVYWYQQSLDQGLQFLIQYYNGEERAKGNILERFSAQQFPDLHSELNLSSLELGDSALYFCASSARQGPNTDTQYFGPGTRLTVL.